The entry below describes one T cell receptor (beta chain). Its antigen is unknown. The data belong to a study of graft-versus-host responses after intestinal transplantation. Study information: Anti-thymocyte globulin induction was given to all recipients, followed by tacrolimus and steroids for 2 to 3 years. Study conclusions and caveats: Early post-transplant HvG declines were associated with peak circulating GvH clone levels. GvH clones detected in recipient marrow included some appearing first in ileum or blood. Graft-donor T cell macrochimerism in patients accompanied high graft-versus-host to host-versus-graft clonal ratios in allografts.

TCRdb's table, derived via immunoSEQ multiplex PCR, lists solely in-frame clones and lacks some. The table has around 45,000 clones, 85% to 95% seen once. This receptor was obtained from a human donor who was the organ donor for an intestinal transplant. Source: unstimulated CD4+ T cells sorted from spleen or lymph node cells, taken before transplant.

The CDR3 protein is CASSERTSPTDTQYF. The CDR3 DNA sequence: TGTGCCAGCAGTGAGCGGACTAGCCCCACAGATACGCAGTATTTT. V is TRBV2 and J is TRBJ2-3; 8 nucleotides line up with TRBD2. Germline trimming cut 3 bases from V and 2 bases from J; bases unmatched to any gene: 4. CDR1 is SNHLY and CDR2 is FYNNEI in the germline V gene. The CDR3 is 15 amino acids.